Listed here are 17 T cell receptor beta chains from one sample, sequenced in a study of blood T cell repertoires in COVID-19. Here immunoSEQ multiplex PCR was the method, and the copy in TCRdb shows in-frame clones only, minus some. In the table there are roughly 250,000 clones, about nine tenths of which are singletons. The sample comprised PBMCs or T cells enriched from blood (not recorded which). These receptors were collected from a woman in her twenties or thirties with acute COVID-19.

This clone was observed a single time. The gene calls are TRBV28 and TRBJ2-7, with unresolved D. Trimming stripped 2 bases from V and 7 bases from J, with 9 bases between. CDR1 MDHEN and CDR2 SYDVKM come from the germline V gene. The CDR3 spans 12 residues. The DNA of the CDR3 is TGTGCCAGCAGTTTACGTTTATTTGAGCAGTACTTC. The encoded protein is CASSLRLFEQYF. Full variable domain (outside the CDR3, taken from reference TRBV28 and TRBJ2-7): DVKVTQSSRYLVKRTGEKVFLECVQDMDHENMFWYRQDPGLGLRLIYFSYDVKMKEKGDIPEGYSVSREKKERFSLILESASTNQTSMYLCASSLRLFEQYFGPGTRLTVT.

This clone is a singleton in its sample. The genes are TRBV7-3 and TRBJ1-2, with unresolved D. There are 17 residues in the CDR3. V lost 1 base, J lost 2 bases, and 17 bases lay in between. CDR1 and CDR2 from the germline V gene are SGHTA and FQGTGA. The CDR3 DNA reads as TGTGCCAGCAGCTTAAAGGTCCCCGGCAGGCTAAACTATGGCTACACCTTC. The encoded protein is CASSLKVPGRLNYGYTF. Combining the CDR3 with reference TRBV7-3 and TRBJ1-2 gives the whole variable domain GAGVSQTPSNKVTEKGKYVELRCDPISGHTALYWYRQSLGQGPEFLIYFQGTGAADDSGLPNDRFFAVRPEGSVSTLKIQRTERGDSAVYLCASSLKVPGRLNYGYTFGSGTRLTVV.

The chain is built from TRBV29-1 and TRBJ2-5, with D possibly TRBD2 on 6 matching bases. This CDR3 region has 14 residues. Germline CDR1 and CDR2: SQVTM and ANQGSEA. Trimming cost V 4 bases and J 1 base, with 13 bases left between them. The CDR3 protein is CSVAGVRGQETQYF. The CDR3 nucleotides read TGCAGCGTTGCGGGGGTCCGCGGCCAAGAGACCCAGTACTTC.

V gene TRBV3-1 (or the pseudogene TRBV3-2) combines with J gene TRBJ2-7; 8 bases fit TRBD1. The germline V gene has CDR1 LGHDT and CDR2 YNNKEL (reference sequence). The ends lost 0 bases at V and 6 bases at J; junction bases unmatched: 19. There are 19 residues in the CDR3. This CDR3 reads CASSQDLGPGGRLAGEQYF. The CDR3 nucleotides read TGTGCCAGCAGCCAAGATCTGGGTCCAGGGGGCCGCTTGGCTGGCGAGCAGTACTTC.

The rearrangement links TRBV28 to TRBJ1-5; 8 bases agree with TRBD1. V shed 4 bases, J shed 6 bases, and the junction held 11 bases outside the gene matches. The CDR3 totals 16 residues. Germline V gives CDR1 MDHEN, CDR2 SYDVKM. The DNA of the CDR3 is TGTGCCAGCAGTTCCGCCGGACAGGGTTTCAGTCAGCCCCAGCATTTT. This sequence encodes CASSSAGQGFSQPQHF.

The rearrangement joins TRBV12-3 or TRBV12-4 to TRBJ1-2; possible D gene TRBD1, 6 bases. Trimming pared 5 bases from V and 6 bases from J, leaving 7 bases between. The CDR3 loop spans 11 amino acids. The chain's CDR3 is CASSPGDGYTF. The CDR3 coding sequence is TGTGCCAGCAGTCCAGGGGATGGCTACACCTTC.

The chain joins TRBV7-2 to TRBJ2-2; possible D gene TRBD2, 6 bases. The CDR3 has 17 residues. Germline CDR1 reads SGHTA; CDR2 reads FQGNSA. Trimming shortened V by 1 base and J by 5 bases, and 17 bases separated the two germline ends. The CDR3 nucleotides read TGTGCCAGCAGCTTAGTGCCCGGGACTTTCAATACCGGGGAGCTGTTTTTT. Translated, it gives CASSLVPGTFNTGELFF.

The gene calls are TRBV5-4 and TRBJ2-2; 9 bases map to TRBD2. Germline CDR1 is SGHNT and CDR2 is YYREEE (reference sequence). CDR3 length: 16 residues. The trim removed 4 bases at V and 2 bases at J, leaving 6 bases unmatched. CDR3 loop: CASSITGTSNTGELFF. The CDR3 DNA follows: TGTGCCAGCAGCATCACCGGGACTAGCAACACCGGGGAGCTGTTTTTT.

CDR3 nucleotides: TGTGCCAGCAGTGCCACAGGAAACTATGGCTACACCTTC. It yields the protein CASSATGNYGYTF. V is TRBV2 and J is TRBJ1-2; D is possibly TRBD1 (5 bases). In germline, CDR1 is SNHLY, CDR2 FYNNEI. V was clipped by 4 bases and J by 2 bases, with 8 bases between them. The CDR3 extends over 13 amino acids. Using reference TRBV2 and TRBJ1-2 for the parts outside the CDR3, the full variable domain is EPEVTQTPSHQVTQMGQEVILRCVPISNHLYFYWYRQILGQKVEFLVSFYNNEISEKSEIFDDQFSVERPDGSNFTLKIRSTKLEDSAMYFCASSATGNYGYTFGSGTRLTVV.

V gene TRBV7-6 combines with J gene TRBJ2-3, with TRBD2 identical over 11 bases. This CDR3 has 16 amino acids. Germline lookup yields CDR1 SGHVS and CDR2 FNYEAQ. Losses at the gene ends were 5 bases for V and 1 base for J; bases not matched to a gene: 5. In DNA, the CDR3 is TGTGCCAGCAGCGAAATTAGCGGGAGGGGCACAGATACGCAGTATTTT. Translated: CASSEISGRGTDTQYF. Full variable domain (outside the CDR3, taken from reference TRBV7-6 and TRBJ2-3): GAGVSQSPRYKVTKRGQDVALRCDPISGHVSLYWYRQALGQGPEFLTYFNYEAQQDKSGLPNDRFSAERPEGSISTLTIQRTEQRDSAMYRCASSEISGRGTDTQYFGPGTRLTVL.

The chain carries TRBV6-2 or TRBV6-3 and TRBJ2-5, with a possible D match to TRBD1 (6 bases). The CDR3 sequence is 16 residues long. V lost 2 bases and J 0 bases, leaving 13 bases between the germline ends. The V gene's germline CDR1 is MNHEY and CDR2 SVGEGT. CDR3 sequence: CASSYLRTVNQETQYF. Written as DNA, the CDR3 is TGTGCCAGCAGTTACCTACGGACAGTTAACCAAGAGACCCAGTACTTC.

V usage is TRBV24-1 and J usage is TRBJ2-3; 10 positions agree with TRBD2. CDR1 is KGHDR, CDR2 SFDVKD, per germline. V lost 3 bases, J lost 1 base, and 3 bases stayed unmatched. The CDR3 contains 16 residues. The CDR3 is CATSDGTSVGTDTQYF. CDR3 nucleotide sequence: TGTGCCACCAGTGATGGGACTAGCGTTGGCACAGATACGCAGTATTTT.

The chain carries TRBV29-1 and TRBJ2-5; TRBD2 is a possible D gene (6 bases). Germline CDR1 SQVTM, CDR2 ANQGSEA. The length of the CDR3 is 12 residues. Trimming took 4 bases from V and 2 from J, leaving 8 bases between them. The chain's CDR3 is CSVGDSQETQYF. In nucleotides, the CDR3 is TGCAGCGTTGGGGACTCACAAGAGACCCAGTACTTC.

The rearrangement joins TRBV27 to TRBJ2-3, with unresolved D. There are 13 residues in the CDR3. Trimming took off 2 bases at V and 1 base at J, with 4 bases between the two ends. Germline-derived CDR1 and CDR2 are MNHEY and SMNVEV (reference sequence). For the CDR3, the DNA is TGTGCCAGCAGTTTACTTGGCACAGATACGCAGTATTTT. Protein sequence: CASSLLGTDTQYF.

CDR3 nucleotides: TGTGCCAGCAGTTTATTGCTCCTCGGGACAGGGCTCGAGCAGTACTTC. Translated: CASSLLLLGTGLEQYF. This sequence joins TRBV28 and TRBJ2-7, with 9 positions matching TRBD1. The germline CDR1 and CDR2 sequences are MDHEN and SYDVKM. The length of the CDR3 is 16 residues. V was pared by 1 base and J by 6 bases, with 10 bases of the junction left unmatched.

The chain recombines TRBV11-2 with TRBJ2-2; TRBD1 aligns across 8 bases. V lost 2 bases to trimming and J lost 6 bases; unmatched junction nucleotides: 8. This CDR3 contains 16 residues. Germline V gene sequence: CDR1 SGHAT, CDR2 FQNNGV. The CDR3 here is CASSLLGQGWAGELFF. In nucleotides, the CDR3 is TGTGCCAGCAGCTTATTAGGACAGGGATGGGCCGGGGAGCTGTTTTTT.

V and J are TRBV6-5 and TRBJ1-2, with 8 bases fitting TRBD1. Germline loops: CDR1 MNHEY, CDR2 SVGAGI. The CDR3 is 14 residues long. V was pared by 4 bases and J by 7 bases, with 8 bases of the junction left unmatched. The CDR3 sequence: CASSSRTGSGGYTF. Here the CDR3 DNA reads TGTGCCAGCAGTTCACGGACAGGGAGCGGTGGCTACACCTTC.